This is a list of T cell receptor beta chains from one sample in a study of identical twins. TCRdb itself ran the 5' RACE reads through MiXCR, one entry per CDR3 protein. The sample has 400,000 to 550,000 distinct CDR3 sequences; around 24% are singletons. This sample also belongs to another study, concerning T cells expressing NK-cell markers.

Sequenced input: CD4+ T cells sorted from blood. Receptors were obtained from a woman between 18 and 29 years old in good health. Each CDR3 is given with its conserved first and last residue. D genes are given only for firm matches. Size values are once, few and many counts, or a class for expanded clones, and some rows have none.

CDR3aa: CASRKGLADDTQYF
CDR3nt: TGTGCCAGCCGCAAAGGACTAGCCGACGATACGCAGTATTTT
v_gene: TRBV10-3
j_gene: TRBJ2-3
d_gene: TRBD2
abundance: few

CDR3aa: CATSRDWAGKGGYTF
CDR3nt: TGTGCCACCAGCAGAGATTGGGCGGGGAAGGGTGGCTACACCTTC
v_gene: TRBV15
j_gene: TRBJ1-2
d_gene: -
abundance: -

CDR3aa: CASSPTAAGPQHF
CDR3nt: TGTGCCAGCAGCCCTACAGCGGCAGGACCCCAGCATTTT
v_gene: TRBV12-3/TRBV12-4
j_gene: TRBJ1-5
d_gene: -
abundance: -

CDR3aa: CSARPADNNSPLHF
CDR3nt: TGCAGTGCTAGACCGGCGGATAATAATTCACCCCTCCACTTT
v_gene: TRBV20-1
j_gene: TRBJ1-6
d_gene: -
abundance: -

CDR3aa: CASTISHGTGDTQYF
CDR3nt: TGCGCCAGCACCATCAGTCATGGAACTGGGGATACGCAGTATTTT
v_gene: TRBV5-1
j_gene: TRBJ2-3
d_gene: -
abundance: -

CDR3aa: CSARVGLAGDRTDTQYF
CDR3nt: TGCAGTGCTAGAGTAGGGCTAGCGGGAGATCGCACAGATACGCAGTATTTT
v_gene: TRBV20-1
j_gene: TRBJ2-3
d_gene: TRBD2
abundance: -

CDR3aa: CASSSTGTGQETQYF
CDR3nt: TGTGCCAGCAGCTCGACCGGGACAGGGCAAGAGACCCAGTACTTC
v_gene: TRBV7-9
j_gene: TRBJ2-5
d_gene: TRBD1
abundance: many

CDR3aa: CASSVDPAGTYEQYF
CDR3nt: TGTGCCAGCAGCGTAGATCCAGCGGGGACATACGAGCAGTACTTC
v_gene: TRBV9
j_gene: TRBJ2-7
d_gene: -
abundance: -

CDR3aa: CASRVTSGLGTQYF
CDR3nt: TGTGCCAGCAGGGTGACTAGCGGGTTAGGGACCCAGTACTTC
v_gene: TRBV12-3/TRBV12-4
j_gene: TRBJ2-5
d_gene: TRBD2
abundance: few

CDR3aa: CASSEGATDTQYF
CDR3nt: TGTGCCAGCAGTGAGGGGGCCACAGATACGCAGTATTTT
v_gene: TRBV12-3/TRBV12-4
j_gene: TRBJ2-3
d_gene: TRBD1
abundance: many

CDR3aa: CASRLAGYTGELFF
CDR3nt: TGTGCCAGCAGACTAGCGGGGTACACCGGGGAGCTGTTTTTT
v_gene: TRBV7-2
j_gene: TRBJ2-2
d_gene: TRBD2
abundance: -

CDR3aa: CASREGSGNTIYF
CDR3nt: TGTGCCAGCAGGGAAGGCTCTGGAAACACCATATATTTT
v_gene: TRBV27
j_gene: TRBJ1-3
d_gene: -
abundance: -

CDR3aa: CASSGGRRENWSGANVLTF
CDR3nt: TGTGCCAGCAGCGGGGGAAGGAGGGAGAATTGGAGTGGGGCCAACGTCCTGACTTTC
v_gene: TRBV7-6
j_gene: TRBJ2-6
d_gene: -
abundance: -

CDR3aa: CASTRTGTSSYEQYF
CDR3nt: TGTGCCAGCACCCGGACAGGGACGAGCTCCTACGAGCAGTACTTC
v_gene: TRBV12-3/TRBV12-4
j_gene: TRBJ2-7
d_gene: TRBD1
abundance: few

CDR3aa: CASSFPTLAGGSYEQYF
CDR3nt: TGTGCCAGCAGTTTCCCGACCCTAGCGGGGGGCTCCTACGAGCAGTACTTC
v_gene: TRBV12-3/TRBV12-4
j_gene: TRBJ2-7
d_gene: TRBD2
abundance: many

CDR3aa: CASSPNHWSYQPQHF
CDR3nt: TGTGCCAGCAGCCCCAATCATTGGAGCTATCAGCCCCAGCATTTT
v_gene: TRBV7-8
j_gene: TRBJ1-5
d_gene: -
abundance: -

CDR3aa: CASSWSVGTPYNEQFF
CDR3nt: TGCGCCAGCAGCTGGTCGGTCGGGACACCCTACAATGAGCAGTTCTTC
v_gene: TRBV5-1
j_gene: TRBJ2-1
d_gene: -
abundance: few

CDR3aa: CASNEYGTSGNKGIHEQYF
CDR3nt: TGTGCCAGCAACGAATATGGGACTAGCGGGAATAAAGGGATCCACGAGCAGTACTTC
v_gene: TRBV6-2/TRBV6-3
j_gene: TRBJ2-7
d_gene: TRBD2
abundance: few

CDR3aa: CASSLAPATEQYF
CDR3nt: TGTGCCAGCAGTTTAGCCCCAGCTACCGAGCAGTACTTC
v_gene: TRBV12-3/TRBV12-4
j_gene: TRBJ2-7
d_gene: -
abundance: -

CDR3aa: CSAAGYSVEAFF
CDR3nt: TGCAGTGCTGCCGGGTACAGCGTAGAAGCTTTCTTT
v_gene: TRBV20-1
j_gene: TRBJ1-1
d_gene: -
abundance: few

CDR3aa: CASSSTRHDESSYNEQFF
CDR3nt: TGTGCCAGCAGTTCCACACGGCATGACGAGAGCTCCTACAATGAGCAGTTCTTC
v_gene: TRBV12-3/TRBV12-4
j_gene: TRBJ2-1
d_gene: -
abundance: few

CDR3aa: CASSPRTGIGEQYF
CDR3nt: TGTGCCAGCAGCCCACGGACAGGGATTGGCGAGCAGTACTTC
v_gene: TRBV7-9
j_gene: TRBJ2-7
d_gene: TRBD1
abundance: -

CDR3aa: CASSIQGANEAFF
CDR3nt: TGCGCCAGCAGCATACAGGGGGCCAATGAAGCTTTCTTT
v_gene: TRBV5-1
j_gene: TRBJ1-1
d_gene: TRBD1
abundance: few

CDR3aa: CAINDGGAPDTQYF
CDR3nt: TGTGCCATCAACGACGGGGGGGCCCCAGATACGCAGTATTTT
v_gene: TRBV10-3
j_gene: TRBJ2-3
d_gene: TRBD2
abundance: -

CDR3aa: CASSRFGGESSYEQYF
CDR3nt: TGTGCCAGCAGCCGATTTGGGGGGGAGAGCTCCTACGAGCAGTACTTC
v_gene: TRBV7-9
j_gene: TRBJ2-7
d_gene: TRBD2
abundance: few

CDR3aa: CSARVMGGYGYTF
CDR3nt: TGCAGTGCTAGAGTTATGGGGGGGTATGGCTACACCTTC
v_gene: TRBV20-1
j_gene: TRBJ1-2
d_gene: -
abundance: few

CDR3aa: CASRPTGVGGELFF
CDR3nt: TGTGCCAGCCGACCCACAGGGGTTGGCGGGGAGCTGTTTTTT
v_gene: TRBV12-3/TRBV12-4
j_gene: TRBJ2-2
d_gene: TRBD1
abundance: -

CDR3aa: CAWSVKASSYEQYF
CDR3nt: TGTGCCTGGAGTGTTAAGGCCAGCTCCTACGAGCAGTACTTC
v_gene: TRBV30
j_gene: TRBJ2-7
d_gene: -
abundance: -

CDR3aa: CASKKGPPYEQYF
CDR3nt: TGTGCCAGCAAAAAAGGCCCTCCCTACGAGCAGTACTTC
v_gene: TRBV6-1
j_gene: TRBJ2-7
d_gene: -
abundance: -

CDR3aa: CASSFTDGRADTQYF
CDR3nt: TGTGCCAGCAGTTTTACCGACGGCAGGGCAGATACGCAGTATTTT
v_gene: TRBV12-3/TRBV12-4
j_gene: TRBJ2-3
d_gene: -
abundance: few

CDR3aa: CASSLARPGGTEAFF
CDR3nt: TGTGCCAGCAGCTTAGCCCGTCCGGGGGGGACTGAAGCTTTCTTT
v_gene: TRBV7-9
j_gene: TRBJ1-1
d_gene: -
abundance: -

CDR3aa: CSARLPSGDTQYF
CDR3nt: TGCAGTGCTAGACTCCCCAGCGGGGATACGCAGTATTTT
v_gene: TRBV20-1
j_gene: TRBJ2-3
d_gene: -
abundance: -

CDR3aa: CASSTQYRVSHEQYF
CDR3nt: TGTGCCAGTAGTACCCAATACAGGGTCTCCCACGAGCAGTACTTC
v_gene: TRBV19
j_gene: TRBJ2-7
d_gene: -
abundance: few

CDR3aa: CSARYLSYNSPLHF
CDR3nt: TGCAGTGCTAGATATTTATCCTATAATTCACCCCTCCACTTT
v_gene: TRBV20-1
j_gene: TRBJ1-6
d_gene: -
abundance: -

CDR3aa: CASRPTSTVTQYF
CDR3nt: TGTGCCAGTCGACCCACCTCGACCGTTACGCAGTATTTT
v_gene: TRBV27
j_gene: TRBJ2-3
d_gene: -
abundance: -

CDR3aa: CASSLQPRYTEAFF
CDR3nt: TGTGCCAGCAGTTTACAGCCACGGTACACTGAAGCTTTCTTT
v_gene: TRBV27
j_gene: TRBJ1-1
d_gene: -
abundance: -